This TCR beta chain came from a study of regulatory dendritic cells for organ transplantation. For the study at large: Day 6 dendritic cell cultures were stimulated with LPS. Study results and caveats: Mature dendritic cells appeared to drive more memory CD8+ clonal expansion than regulatory ones. Naive CD4+ and CD8+ repertoires were highly diverse; memory CD8+ was most oligoclonal.

There are 13 residues in the CDR3. Germline V gives CDR1 MNHEY, CDR2 SVGAGI. V gave up 8 bases and J gave up 5 bases, with 13 bases separating them. On this clone: Its antigen is not identified.

Clones were read by immunoSEQ multiplex PCR, and TCRdb kept only the in-frame ones, dropping some. Of over 8,000 clones listed, approximately 80% are singletons. CFSE-labeled sorted T cells met regulatory or mature dendritic cells for approximately 5 days. The TCR was taken from a human donor in good health. The genes are TRBV6-5 and TRBJ2-1, with no clear D. Sequenced: memory CD4+ T cells from blood cultured with dendritic cells. Subset denoted: CD45RO+ memory T cells. The CDR3 DNA reads as TGTGCCAGCCGGCCTGGGATCCACAATGAGCAGTTCTTC. Residues: CASRPGIHNEQFF.